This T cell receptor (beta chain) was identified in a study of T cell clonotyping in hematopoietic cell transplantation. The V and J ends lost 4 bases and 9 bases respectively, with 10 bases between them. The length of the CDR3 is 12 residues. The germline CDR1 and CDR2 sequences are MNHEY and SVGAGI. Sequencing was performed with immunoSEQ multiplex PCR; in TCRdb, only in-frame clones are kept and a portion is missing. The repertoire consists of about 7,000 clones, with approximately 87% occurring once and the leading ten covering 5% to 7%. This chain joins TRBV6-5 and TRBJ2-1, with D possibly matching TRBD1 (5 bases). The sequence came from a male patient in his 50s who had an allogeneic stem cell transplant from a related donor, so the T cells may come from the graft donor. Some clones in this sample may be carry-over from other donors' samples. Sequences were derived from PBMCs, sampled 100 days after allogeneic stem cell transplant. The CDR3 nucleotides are TGTGCCAGCAGTTCAGGGTGGGGTGAGCAGTTCTTC. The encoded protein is CASSSGWGEQFF.